A selection of T cell receptor beta chains follows, all from one sample in a study of cytomegalovirus exposure and HLA in healthy donors. Method: immunoSEQ multiplex PCR; TCRdb's copy keeps in-frame clones and lacks some. The sample yields about 100,000 clones, around 79% seen once. Sequenced material: PBMCs. The receptor set was obtained from a man aged 60 to 69 in good health and CMV-seropositive. Both conserved end residues are part of each CDR3. Fields, in order: D gene, J gene, V gene, clone size, CDR3 protein, CDR3 DNA. The D gene is left open where the match is weak. The size entry is marked missing in some rows and otherwise reads once, few, many or a size class.

>.|TRBJ1-6|TRBV5-6|few
CASSSRQNSPLHF
TGTGCCAGCAGCTCACGACAGAATTCACCCCTCCACTTT
>.|TRBJ1-2|TRBV6-1|.
CASSATGGAGYTF
TGTGCCAGCAGCGCTACGGGGGGCGCAGGCTACACCTTC
>TRBD2|TRBJ2-1|TRBV7-9|once
CASSGGLAGYNEQFF
TGTGCCAGCAGCGGTGGTCTAGCGGGGTACAATGAGCAGTTCTTC
>.|TRBJ1-5|TRBV7-2|.
CASSLVMAVNQPQHF
TGTGCCAGCAGCTTAGTTATGGCAGTGAATCAGCCCCAGCATTTT
>TRBD2|TRBJ2-1|TRBV19|.
CASMEAGHYNEQFF
TGTGCCAGTATGGAAGCGGGGCACTACAATGAGCAGTTCTTC
>TRBD1|TRBJ2-2|TRBV6-1|.
CASSELAGTGNTGELFF
TGTGCCAGCAGTGAATTGGCCGGGACAGGGAACACCGGGGAGCTGTTTTTT
>TRBD1|TRBJ2-2|TRBV5-1|few
CASSSRGPNTGELFF
TGCGCCAGCAGCTCCAGGGGGCCAAATACCGGGGAGCTGTTTTTT
>TRBD1|TRBJ2-1|TRBV5-1|.
CASSSTPGGYNEQFF
TGCGCCAGCAGCTCAACCCCAGGGGGTTACAATGAGCAGTTCTTC
>.|TRBJ1-1|TRBV6-6|.
CASSYRQDEAFF
TGTGCCAGCAGTTACCGTCAGGATGAAGCTTTCTTT
>.|TRBJ1-1|TRBV4-1|few
CASSQDPFEAFF
TGCGCCAGCAGCCAAGATCCCTTTGAAGCTTTCTTT
>.|TRBJ1-1|TRBV10-2|medium-sized
CASRQTNTEAFF
TGCGCCAGCAGACAGACAAACACTGAAGCTTTCTTT
>.|TRBJ2-2|TRBV5-6|.
CASAAGGRPGELFF
TGTGCCAGCGCCGCAGGAGGAAGGCCCGGGGAGCTGTTTTTT
>TRBD2|TRBJ2-2|TRBV2|.
CASSYTSGGLGGGELFF
TGTGCCAGCAGTTACACTAGCGGGGGACTCGGGGGCGGGGAGCTGTTTTTT
>TRBD2|TRBJ2-5|TRBV18|.
CASHSGGSETQYF
TGTGCCAGTCATAGCGGGGGATCTGAGACCCAGTACTTC
>.|TRBJ2-4|TRBV4-2|few
CASSQGLGVTF
TGTGCCAGCAGCCAAGGGTTGGGAGTGACCTTC
>.|TRBJ1-1|TRBV13|.
CASSPGLLTEAFF
TGTGCCAGCAGCCCGGGACTCCTCACCGAAGCTTTCTTT
>.|TRBJ2-5|TRBV5-1|.
CASSLGVSQETQYF
TGCGCCAGCAGCTTGGGCGTTTCCCAAGAGACCCAGTACTTC
>TRBD1|TRBJ1-2|TRBV5-1|.
CASSLTGGWEDYGYTF
TGCGCCAGCAGCTTAACAGGGGGATGGGAGGACTATGGCTACACCTTC
>.|TRBJ2-5|TRBV7-6|.
CASSLEAGQAGGTQYF
TGTGCCAGCAGCTTAGAGGCCGGGCAGGCCGGAGGGACCCAGTACTTC
>.|TRBJ1-5|TRBV4-1|.
CASSQDNRFNQPQHF
TGCGCCAGCAGCCAAGATAACAGGTTCAATCAGCCCCAGCATTTT
>TRBD1|TRBJ1-5|TRBV6-5|once
CASSLDRDKPQHF
TGTGCCAGCAGTTTGGACAGGGATAAGCCCCAGCATTTT
>.|TRBJ1-2|TRBV6-1|few
CASRRGQGSYGYTF
TGTGCCAGCAGACGAGGGCAGGGGAGCTATGGCTACACCTTC
>TRBD1|TRBJ2-4|TRBV5-8|once
CASSSYSGTGEGQYF
TGTGCCAGCAGCTCCTACTCCGGGACAGGGGAGGGTCAGTACTTC
>.|TRBJ2-7|TRBV7-6|.
CASSMGGAGASYEQYF
TGTGCCAGCAGCATGGGGGGGGCGGGGGCCTCCTACGAGCAGTACTTC
>TRBD2|TRBJ2-1|TRBV2|.
CASSLGLYNEQFF
TGTGCCAGCAGTTTGGGACTATACAATGAGCAGTTCTTC
>.|TRBJ1-4|TRBV4-1|.
CASSPAKGATNEKLFF
TGCGCCAGCAGCCCGGCGAAAGGGGCAACTAATGAAAAACTGTTTTTT
>.|TRBJ1-6|TRBV6-1|.
CASSEAWPPLHF
TGTGCCAGCAGTGAAGCATGGCCACCCCTCCACTTT
>.|TRBJ2-3|TRBV15|.
CATSRDIADTQYF
TGTGCCACCAGCAGAGATATAGCGGATACGCAGTATTTT
>.|TRBJ1-5|TRBV4-3|.
CASSLRDISGQPQHF
TGCGCCAGCAGCCTCCGGGACATCTCCGGTCAGCCCCAGCATTTT
>.|TRBJ1-4|TRBV6-5|.
CASSYVGGLPNEKLFF
TGTGCCAGCAGTTACGTTGGCGGACTTCCCAATGAAAAACTGTTTTTT
>TRBD1|TRBJ2-4|TRBV5-4|.
CASSLLTGGRENIQYF
TGTGCCAGCAGCTTATTGACAGGGGGTAGGGAAAACATTCAGTACTTC
>.|TRBJ2-7|TRBV5-1|.
CASSLLGLNEQYF
TGCGCCAGCAGCTTGTTGGGCTTAAACGAGCAGTACTTC
>.|TRBJ2-5|TRBV18|.
CASSLFQGLQETQYF
TGTGCCAGCTCTCTCTTTCAGGGGCTCCAAGAGACCCAGTACTTC
>TRBD2|TRBJ2-4|TRBV6-5|.
CASSLLRAGPENIQYF
TGTGCCAGCAGTTTGCTTCGAGCGGGGCCAGAAAACATTCAGTACTTC
>.|TRBJ2-2|TRBV15|few
CATSPRGHGELFF
TGTGCCACCAGTCCCCGGGGTCACGGGGAGCTGTTTTTT
>.|TRBJ1-3|TRBV15|.
CATSTRSGTGNTIYF
TGTGCCACCAGCACCAGGAGCGGGACTGGAAACACCATATATTTT
>TRBD1|TRBJ1-2|TRBV6-4|.
CASRTTGGYGYTF
TGTGCCAGCAGAACGACAGGGGGATATGGCTACACCTTC
>TRBD2|TRBJ2-2|TRBV7-9|.
CASSVSLAGVNTGELFF
TGTGCCAGCAGCGTAAGCCTAGCGGGCGTAAACACCGGGGAGCTGTTTTTT
>TRBD1|TRBJ1-1|TRBV7-2|.
CASSSLQGGNTEAFF
TGTGCCAGCAGCTCTTTACAGGGGGGAAACACTGAAGCTTTCTTT
>TRBD1|TRBJ1-3|TRBV6-5|.
CASSYSGQGIDTIYF
TGTGCCAGCAGTTACTCGGGACAGGGGATTGACACCATATATTTT
>.|TRBJ2-1|TRBV11-2|.
CASSLEVYGGNEQFF
TGTGCCAGCAGCTTAGAGGTCTACGGCGGCAATGAGCAGTTCTTC
>.|TRBJ2-7|TRBV7-2|.
CASSLGAGPYEQYF
TGTGCCAGCAGCTTAGGGGCGGGGCCCTACGAGCAGTACTTC
>.|TRBJ2-2|TRBV4-3|.
CASTSAPGELFF
TGCGCCAGCACCTCAGCGCCCGGGGAGCTGTTTTTT
>.|TRBJ1-4|TRBV2|few
CASKDSEVYSKLFF
TGTGCCAGCAAGGACTCAGAGGTATATAGCAAACTGTTTTTT
>TRBD1|TRBJ2-7|TRBV10-3|.
CAIRDRGAHEQYF
TGTGCCATCCGGGACAGGGGGGCCCACGAGCAGTACTTC
>TRBD1|TRBJ2-3|TRBV7-9|once
CASSHRQGYGDTQYF
TGTGCCAGCAGCCACCGACAGGGTTACGGGGATACGCAGTATTTT
>TRBD2|TRBJ2-7|TRBV10-2|.
CASSEATSGTAYEQYF
TGCGCCAGCAGTGAGGCCACTAGCGGGACGGCCTACGAGCAGTACTTC